Below, 15 T cell receptor beta chains from the same sample are listed, as sequenced in a study of molecular identifiers for immune sequencing clone quantification. TCRdb called the PCR reads again in MiXCR, with one record for every CDR3 protein. This table holds around 86,000 distinct CDR3 sequences, about 20% found once. The sample comprised naive CD8+ T cells from blood, with Jurkat cell RNA spiked in. Subset noted: FACS-sorted CD8+CD4-CCR7+CD45RA+ naive T cells. These TCRs come from a human donor in good health. Some libraries in this study had Jurkat cell RNA spiked in.

This clonotype was observed many times. The chain recombines TRBV13 with TRBJ1-4; 7 positions match TRBD1. The CDR3 extends over 16 amino acids. The V gene end was trimmed by 2 bases and the J gene end by 0 bases; junction bases not matched to a gene: 3. Germline CDR1 is PRHDT and CDR2 is FYEKMQ (reference sequence). CDR3 nucleotide sequence: TGTGCCAGCAGCTTACGTCAGGGGGCAACTAATGAAAAACTGTTTTTT. This sequence encodes CASSLRQGATNEKLFF.

This clonotype was detected many times. The chain couples TRBV29-1 to TRBJ2-3, with no clear D. V dropped 6 bases and J dropped 5 bases, with 15 bases sitting between them. Germline V CDR1 and CDR2: SQVTM, ANQGSEA. The CDR3 sequence is 13 residues long. The CDR3 coding sequence is TGCAGCGTGTCCCTAGGTTCTAGAGATACGCAGTATTTT. It is translated as CSVSLGSRDTQYF.

This clonotype was recorded at least ten times. The chain employs TRBV5-1 and TRBJ2-1; 10 positions agree with TRBD2. Germline V gene lookup returns CDR1 SGHRS and CDR2 YFSETQ. This CDR3 comprises 15 residues. J gave up 8 bases and V 4 bases, and 9 bases lay outside the gene matches. CDR3 region: CASSPSGRAVDEQFF. The CDR3, as DNA: TGCGCCAGCAGCCCAAGCGGGAGGGCCGTCGATGAGCAGTTCTTC.

This clonotype was observed at least ten times. This sequence joins TRBV6-1 and TRBJ2-2; D not resolved. Trimming removed 6 bases from V and 6 bases from J, with 11 bases in between. The CDR3 totals 13 residues. Looked up from germline, CDR1 is MNHNS and CDR2 is SASEGT. CDR3 sequence: CASRDANAGELFF. The CDR3 nucleotides read TGTGCCAGCAGAGATGCTAACGCCGGGGAGCTGTTTTTT.

This clonotype was counted at least ten times. This chain joins TRBV6-5 and TRBJ2-1; 9 nucleotides agree with TRBD2. This CDR3 contains 18 residues. Germline V gene lookup returns CDR1 MNHEY and CDR2 SVGAGI. Trimming cost V 5 bases and J 3 bases; bases outside gene matches: 14. CDR3 in amino acids: CASSGQTGTSPYYNEQFF. In DNA, the CDR3 is TGTGCCAGCAGTGGCCAGACCGGGACTAGCCCTTACTACAATGAGCAGTTCTTC.

Ten or more counts support this clonotype. The V gene is TRBV27, the J gene TRBJ1-4; D might be TRBD1 (6 bases). Germline CDR1 is MNHEY and CDR2 is SMNVEV (reference sequence). Between the trimmed V and J ends, which lost 3 bases and 8 bases, there was a span of 13 bases. The CDR3 is 14 amino acids. CDR3 amino acids: CASSLHGQTEKLFF. The CDR3 region has the DNA TGTGCCAGCAGTTTGCATGGACAGACCGAAAAACTGTTTTTT.

This clonotype occurred many times. The chain uses TRBV6-2 or TRBV6-3 and TRBJ2-3, with D possibly matching TRBD1 (5 bases). CDR3 length equals 13 residues. Trimming removed 6 bases at V and 5 bases at J, with 12 bases between. Germline V gives CDR1 MNHEY, CDR2 SVGEGT. CDR3: CASRTRGLDTQYF. The CDR3 DNA follows: TGTGCCAGCAGGACAAGGGGTCTAGATACGCAGTATTTT.

About this clonotype itself: A much larger clone lies a single base off, so this may be a read error. The chain couples TRBV9 to TRBJ2-3; D possibly corresponds to TRBD1 (5 bases). The CDR3 length is 18 residues. Germline V CDR1 and CDR2: SGDLS, YYNGEE. The germline V and J ends were trimmed by 0 bases and 8 bases, with 25 bases remaining between them. Written as DNA, the CDR3 is TGTGCCAGCAGCGTAGGAAGGGGCGAGCCCCCTCGGTCTATTACGCAGTATTTT. It translates to CASSVGRGEPPRSITQYF.

This clonotype was picked up many times. The chain combines TRBV5-4 with TRBJ2-7, with a tentative D call TRBD1 (6 bases). Trimming pared 2 bases from V and 4 bases from J, leaving 16 bases between. Germline CDR1 and CDR2: SGHNT and YYREEE (reference sequence). The CDR3 length is 15 residues. The DNA of the CDR3 is TGTGCCAGCAGCTTTGAACAGGGACCGATGTACGAGCAGTACTTC. This codes for CASSFEQGPMYEQYF.

This clonotype was detected many times. The chain couples TRBV29-1 to TRBJ2-2; D possibly uses TRBD1 or TRBD2 (6 bases each). V lost 4 bases and J 5 bases, leaving 14 bases between the germline ends. The CDR3 is made up of 14 amino acids. Germline lookup yields CDR1 SQVTM and CDR2 ANQGSEA. DNA for the CDR3: TGCAGCGTTGTATGGGGGGCTCGGACCGGGGAGCTGTTTTTT. Amino acid sequence: CSVVWGARTGELFF.

In its sample, this clonotype was seen many times. The V call is TRBV6-5, the J call TRBJ2-7, with D perhaps matching TRBD1 (5 bases). Germline CDR1 MNHEY, CDR2 SVGAGI. V was trimmed by 0 bases and J by 2 bases, leaving 8 bases between them. There are 14 residues in the CDR3. CDR3 in amino acids: CASSYSSRAYEQYF. CDR3 nucleotide sequence: TGTGCCAGCAGTTACTCGTCCAGGGCCTACGAGCAGTACTTC.

A few counts support this clonotype. The rearrangement links TRBV19 to TRBJ2-1; D remains ambiguous. The CDR3 loop spans 12 amino acids. Germline CDR1 LNHDA, CDR2 SQIVND (reference sequence). The V gene lost 5 bases and the J gene lost 3 bases, with 5 bases spanning the gap. The CDR3 sequence is CASSGYYNEQFF. CDR3 DNA: TGTGCCAGTAGTGGCTACTACAATGAGCAGTTCTTC.

In this sample, this clonotype turned up many times. The chain has TRBV6-1 and TRBJ1-1; D gene unclear. With 0 bases removed from V and 3 bases from J, the gap between germline ends came to 20 bases. The CDR3 totals 18 residues. In germline, CDR1 is MNHNS, CDR2 SASEGT. CDR3 sequence (DNA): TGTGCCAGCAGTGAAGCGCAGTGGCTGGGAAAGAGGGACACTGAAGCTTTCTTT. Protein product: CASSEAQWLGKRDTEAFF.

The sample holds many counts of this clonotype. V gene TRBV19 combines with J gene TRBJ2-7; D perhaps matches TRBD2 (6 bases). The CDR3 length is 13 residues. Germline V gene sequence: CDR1 LNHDA, CDR2 SQIVND (reference sequence). Deletions cut 8 bases from V and 3 bases from J, with 14 bases between. The DNA for the CDR3 is TGTGCCAGTGGGGCGGGACTGCGCTACGAGCAGTACTTC. This sequence encodes CASGAGLRYEQYF. Together with reference TRBV19 and TRBJ2-7, the CDR3 gives the full variable domain: DGGITQSPKYLFRKEGQNVTLSCEQNLNHDAMYWYRQDPGQGLRLIYYSQIVNDFQKGDIAEGYSVSREKKESFPLTVTSAQKNPTAFYLCASGAGLRYEQYFGPGTRLTVT.

There are many counts of this clonotype. This rearrangement joins TRBV5-1 to TRBJ1-1; no clear D. Germline V gives CDR1 SGHRS, CDR2 YFSETQ. Trimming pared 2 bases from V and 4 bases from J, leaving 9 bases between. This CDR3 contains 13 residues. Written as DNA, the CDR3 is TGCGCCAGCAGCTTCTTTTCAGGCACTGAAGCTTTCTTT. This sequence encodes CASSFFSGTEAFF.